One T cell receptor (beta chain) is described in this entry. MiXCR was run by TCRdb on the 5' RACE reads, yielding one entry per CDR3 protein. The table shows around 100,000 distinct CDR3 sequences, with 24% occurring only once. This sample is part of a study of CD8 T cells in ankylosing spondylitis. Germline CDR1 reads SGHTA; CDR2 reads FQGNSA. Trimming removed 1 base from V and 5 bases from J, with 5 bases in between. The CDR3 has 13 amino acids. The source material was synovial fluid, either unsorted or a sorted T cell fraction (not recorded which). The receptor's source is a male donor with ankylosing spondylitis. The chain employs TRBV7-2 and TRBJ2-2; D uncertain. CDR3 in amino acids: CASSLEGTGELFF. The CDR3 bases are TGTGCCAGCAGCTTAGAGGGAACCGGGGAGCTGTTTTTT.